One sample yielded the 32 T cell receptor beta chains listed below, sequenced in a study of shared clonotypes between healthy human individuals. Libraries were prepared by immunoSEQ multiplex PCR; TCRdb keeps only in-frame clonotypes and omits some of them. The sample has more than 1 million clones, about 80% seen once. Sample: memory CD4+ T cells from PBMCs. Stated subset: CD45RA-negative fraction. These receptors were taken from a man younger than 30 in good health. Some clones in this sample may be carry-over from other donors' samples.

The chain has TRBV4-1 and TRBJ2-7; 9 nucleotides line up with TRBD2. The CDR3 loop spans 16 amino acids. Trimming at V came to 3 bases and at J to 0 bases, leaving 6 bases not matched to a gene. CDR1 is MGHRA and CDR2 is YSYEKL in the germline V gene. CDR3 sequence reads: CASSQESGRSSYEQYF. The DNA for the CDR3 is TGCGCCAGCAGCCAGGAGAGCGGGAGGAGCTCCTACGAGCAGTACTTC.

Points on this clone: The sample has other DNA sequences that encode this CDR3 too. The genes are TRBV28 and TRBJ1-5, with D tentatively TRBD1 (6 bases). Trimming took 4 bases from V and 3 from J, leaving 13 bases between them. The CDR3 runs to 15 residues. Germline CDR1 is MDHEN and CDR2 is SYDVKM. CDR3 sequence (DNA): TGTGCCAGCAGTTCCACGGGGGCGGTCAATCAGCCCCAGCATTTT. This encodes CASSSTGAVNQPQHF. The full variable domain, with the rest looked up from reference TRBV28 and TRBJ1-5, is DVKVTQSSRYLVKRTGEKVFLECVQDMDHENMFWYRQDPGLGLRLIYFSYDVKMKEKGDIPEGYSVSREKKERFSLILESASTNQTSMYLCASSSTGAVNQPQHFGDGTRLSIL.

With respect to this clone: Within the sample, other DNA sequences also encode this same CDR3. The chain couples TRBV9 to TRBJ1-5; D unresolved. Germline V gene sequence: CDR1 SGDLS, CDR2 YYNGEE. Trimming removed 0 bases from V and 6 bases from J, with 7 bases in between. The CDR3 has 13 residues. CDR3 amino acids: CASSVEEGQPQHF. CDR3 nucleotides: TGTGCCAGCAGCGTAGAGGAAGGTCAGCCCCAGCATTTT.

The V call is TRBV4-2, the J call TRBJ2-3, with 8 bases lining up with TRBD2. The CDR3 has 17 amino acids. Germline trimming cut 0 bases from V and 3 bases from J; bases unmatched to any gene: 8. CDR1 and CDR2 from the germline V gene are LGHNA and YNFKEQ. This chain's CDR3 is CASSQDNQAGGTDTQYF. The DNA for the CDR3 is TGTGCCAGCAGCCAAGATAACCAGGCGGGAGGTACAGATACGCAGTATTTT.

CDR3 region: CASRGTRSSYNEQFF. The CDR3 nucleotides read TGTGCCAGCAGGGGGACTAGAAGCTCCTACAATGAGCAGTTCTTC. The chain employs TRBV2 and TRBJ2-1, with 8 bases aligning to TRBD2. The CDR3 extends over 15 amino acids. Germline V lookup: CDR1 SNHLY, CDR2 FYNNEI. V lost 6 bases and J lost 0; bases outside the gene matches: 4.

The chain recombines TRBV4-3 with TRBJ1-3; tentatively, D is TRBD1 (5 bases). Germline values: CDR1 LGHNA, CDR2 YSLEER. V gave up 4 bases and J gave up 4 bases, with 14 bases separating them. The CDR3 spans 15 residues. CDR3 in amino acids: CASSLGGLEGNTIYF. The CDR3 DNA reads as TGCGCCAGCAGCCTGGGGGGGTTGGAAGGAAACACCATATATTTT.

About this clone: This specimen includes other DNA sequences encoding the same CDR3. The rearrangement uses TRBV29-1 and TRBJ2-1, with D uncertain. Per germline, CDR1 SQVTM and CDR2 ANQGSEA. The CDR3 extends over 10 amino acids. Trimming shortened V by 4 bases and J by 6 bases, and 4 bases separated the two germline ends. The CDR3 DNA reads as TGCAGCGTTGGAAGCAATGAGCAGTTCTTC. Translated, it gives CSVGSNEQFF.

The rearrangement joins TRBV5-1 to TRBJ2-7; a possible D gene is TRBD2 (5 bases). V dropped 4 bases and J dropped 4 bases, with 15 bases sitting between them. Germline V gives CDR1 SGHRS, CDR2 YFSETQ. CDR3 length equals 14 residues. Here the CDR3 DNA reads TGCGCCAGCAGCGGCGGACCCCCGGGATACGAGCAGTACTTC. Encoded protein: CASSGGPPGYEQYF.

This clone came up once. V usage is TRBV25-1 and J usage is TRBJ2-5; D may correspond to TRBD1 or TRBD2 (7 bases each). The germline gives CDR1 MGHDK, CDR2 SYGVNS. This CDR3 spans 18 amino acids. Trimming removed 3 bases at V and 5 bases at J, with 25 bases between. CDR3 residues: CASSERGGGSPFVETQYF. As DNA, the CDR3 is TGTGCCAGCAGTGAGCGAGGGGGCGGGAGTCCATTCGTTGAGACCCAGTACTTC. Variable domain in full (rest from reference TRBV25-1 and TRBJ2-5): EADIYQTPRYLVIGTGKKITLECSQTMGHDKMYWYQQDPGMELHLIHYSYGVNSTEKGDLSSESTVSRIRTEHFPLTLESARPSHTSQYLCASSERGGGSPFVETQYFGPGTRLLVL.

This rearrangement joins TRBV9 to TRBJ2-3, with 10 bases that match TRBD2. Germline V CDR1 and CDR2: SGDLS, YYNGEE. The CDR3 has 15 residues. V shed 1 base, J shed 5 bases, and the junction held 4 bases outside the gene matches. CDR3 sequence: CASSVRLAGEDTQYF. The CDR3 bases are TGTGCCAGCAGCGTAAGGCTAGCGGGAGAAGATACGCAGTATTTT.

This rearrangement joins TRBV13 to TRBJ2-7; D is unresolved. Trimming stripped 6 bases from V and 9 bases from J, with 12 bases between. Germline assignment: CDR1 PRHDT and CDR2 FYEKMQ (reference sequence). The length of the CDR3 is 11 residues. CDR3 sequence reads: CASRLGLGQYF. In DNA form, the CDR3 reads TGTGCCAGCAGGCTGGGATTGGGGCAGTACTTC.

V and J are TRBV27 and TRBJ1-2; D gene ambiguous. V was clipped by 0 bases and J by 4 bases, with 9 bases between them. This CDR3 spans 14 amino acids. Germline-derived CDR1 and CDR2 are MNHEY and SMNVEV (reference sequence). In nucleotides, the CDR3 is TGTGCCAGCAGTTTATCCTCGGACCGCTATGGCTACACCTTC. Protein product: CASSLSSDRYGYTF.

This clone was seen more than once but under ten times. The CDR3 spells CASSPWGGDPEKLFF. DNA for the CDR3: TGCGCCAGCAGCCCCTGGGGGGGGGATCCTGAAAAACTGTTTTTT. The rearrangement joins TRBV5-1 to TRBJ1-4, with a tentative D call TRBD1 (5 bases). With 4 bases removed from V and 7 bases from J, the gap between germline ends came to 17 bases. This CDR3 contains 15 residues. Germline values: CDR1 SGHRS, CDR2 YFSETQ.

The rearrangement joins TRBV28 to TRBJ2-3, with D perhaps TRBD1 or TRBD2 (6 bases each). The ends were cut back, 6 bases at V and 6 bases at J, with 13 bases in the middle. Germline CDR1 reads MDHEN; CDR2 reads SYDVKM. There are 13 residues in the CDR3. DNA of the CDR3: TGTGCCAGCAGGGGTTGGGGGGCGGATACGCAGTATTTT. Amino acid sequence: CASRGWGADTQYF.

The V gene is TRBV5-4, the J gene TRBJ2-2; 11 bases map to TRBD1. The germline V gene encodes CDR1 SGHNT and CDR2 YYREEE (reference sequence). V shed 4 bases, J shed 5 bases, and the junction held 4 bases outside the gene matches. This CDR3 has 15 residues. CDR3 DNA sequence: TGTGCCAGCAGCCCGGGGGACAGGGGGACCGGGGAGCTGTTTTTT. Amino acids: CASSPGDRGTGELFF. The full variable domain, in which reference TRBV5-4 and TRBJ2-2 provide the parts outside the CDR3, is ETGVTQSPTHLIKTRGQQVTLRCSSQSGHNTVSWYQQALGQGPQFIFQYYREEENGRGNFPPRFSGLQFPNYSSELNVNALELDDSALYLCASSPGDRGTGELFFGEGSRLTVL.

Remarks on this clone: A much larger clone differs from this one at a single base, so this may be a read error. The CDR3 region has the DNA TGTGCCAGCAGTGGGGTCTCCTACAATGAGCAGTTCTTC. Translation gives CASSGVSYNEQFF. This chain links TRBV6-1 with TRBJ2-1; no firm D call. This CDR3 comprises 13 residues. V gave up 4 bases and J gave up 0 bases, with 4 bases separating them. Germline assignment: CDR1 MNHNS and CDR2 SASEGT.

The chain carries TRBV28 and TRBJ2-2; TRBD1 matches 12 bases. Germline CDR1 and CDR2: MDHEN and SYDVKM. Trimming cost V 9 bases and J 4 bases; bases outside gene matches: 12. The CDR3 sequence is 17 residues long. The CDR3 loop is CASRMGQGARGTGELFF. DNA of the CDR3: TGTGCCAGTAGGATGGGACAGGGGGCGCGGGGCACCGGGGAGCTGTTTTTT.

A note on this clone: At one of its ends the junction is not consistent with the germline gene, which may arise from a read error. The chain links TRBV7-8 to TRBJ1-2, with 8 nucleotides matching TRBD1. Germline V gene sequence: CDR1 SGHVS, CDR2 FQNEAQ. This CDR3 has 15 residues. CDR3: CASSLASGTGYGYTF. The CDR3 DNA follows: TGTGCCAGCAGCCTAGCGTCCGGGACAGGTTATGGCTACACCTTC.

The rearrangement links TRBV28 to TRBJ2-7; D is unresolved. V gave up 4 bases and J gave up 7 bases, with 11 bases separating them. The CDR3 consists of 12 residues. Looked up from germline, CDR1 is MDHEN and CDR2 is SYDVKM. The CDR3 reads CASSSKGGEQYF. The CDR3 DNA is TGTGCCAGCAGTTCTAAGGGTGGGGAGCAGTACTTC.

This sequence joins TRBV7-3 and TRBJ2-7; no definite D call. In germline, CDR1 is SGHTA, CDR2 FQGTGA. V was trimmed by 5 bases and J by 1 base, leaving 12 bases between them. The CDR3 is 14 residues long. CDR3 in amino acids: CASSPAPGSYEQYF. The CDR3, as DNA: TGTGCCAGCAGCCCGGCCCCAGGTTCCTACGAGCAGTACTTC.

This chain uses TRBV10-3 with TRBJ2-5; D gene unclear. Germline lookup yields CDR1 ENHRY and CDR2 SYGVKD. The CDR3 extends over 14 amino acids. V was clipped by 6 bases and J by 0 bases, with 11 bases between them. The CDR3 here is CAIRQIVDQETQYF. The CDR3 DNA is TGTGCCATCAGACAGATTGTCGACCAAGAGACCCAGTACTTC.

The rearrangement uses TRBV10-3 and TRBJ2-5, with D perhaps being TRBD1 or TRBD2 (5 bases each). CDR1 and CDR2 from the germline V gene are ENHRY and SYGVKD. Trimming stripped 4 bases from V and 2 bases from J, with 11 bases between. This CDR3 has 14 amino acids. CDR3 sequence (DNA): TGTGCCATCAGTGTTGGGACCGGTCAAGAGACCCAGTACTTC. Translated: CAISVGTGQETQYF.

This sequence joins TRBV7-8 and TRBJ2-5, with 10 bases lining up with TRBD1. This CDR3 spans 15 amino acids. In germline, CDR1 is SGHVS, CDR2 FQNEAQ. After removal of 1 base from V and 4 bases from J, the junction contained 3 bases not matched to a gene. The CDR3 DNA reads TGTGCCAGCAGCTTAGACGGGACAGGGGTAGAGACCCAGTACTTC. This translates into CASSLDGTGVETQYF. The whole variable domain, remainder taken from reference TRBV7-8 and TRBJ2-5, is GAGVSQSPRYKVAKRGQDVALRCDPISGHVSLFWYQQALGQGPEFLTYFQNEAQLDKSGLPSDRFFAERPEGSVSTLKIQRTQQEDSAVYLCASSLDGTGVETQYFGPGTRLLVL.

Concerning this clone itself: Just one base apart from a much larger clone, this may be a read error. Other DNA sequences of this sample code for an identical CDR3. For the CDR3, the DNA is TGTGCCAGCAGCTTCGGAGGGAACACCGGGGAGCTGTTTTTT. Residues: CASSFGGNTGELFF. J is TRBJ2-2 and V is TRBV5-8, with a possible D match to TRBD2 (5 bases). This CDR3 spans 14 amino acids. Trimming left V 2 bases short and J 1 base short, with 6 bases between. CDR1 is SGHTS and CDR2 is YDEGEE in the germline V gene.

The chain has TRBV7-9 and TRBJ2-3, with TRBD1 as a possible D gene (6 bases). Per the germline V gene, CDR1 is SEHNR and CDR2 is FQNEAQ (reference sequence). The germline V and J ends were trimmed by 2 bases and 5 bases, with 20 bases remaining between them. The CDR3 spans 17 residues. The CDR3: CASSLLGREGVQDTQYF. The CDR3 DNA sequence: TGTGCCAGCAGCTTATTGGGCAGAGAGGGGGTTCAAGATACGCAGTATTTT. The full variable domain, with the rest looked up from reference TRBV7-9 and TRBJ2-3, is DTGVSQNPRHKITKRGQNVTFRCDPISEHNRLYWYRQTLGQGPEFLTYFQNEAQLEKSRLLSDRFSAERPKGSFSTLEIQRTEQGDSAMYLCASSLLGREGVQDTQYFGPGTRLTVL.

The chain combines TRBV6-4 with TRBJ1-2; the match to TRBD1 covers 10 bases. The CDR3 extends over 15 amino acids. The trim removed 2 bases at V and 8 bases at J, leaving 8 bases unmatched. The V gene's germline CDR1 is MRHNA and CDR2 SNTAGT. The CDR3 protein is CASSDTGTGAFGYTF. CDR3 coding DNA: TGTGCCAGCAGTGACACCGGGACAGGGGCATTCGGCTACACCTTC.

This clone was detected ten times or more. DNA of the CDR3: TGTGCCAGCAGCGTCAAGACTAGCGGAGGGTGGGAGCAGTACTTC. Protein: CASSVKTSGGWEQYF. The chain recombines TRBV7-2 with TRBJ2-7, with 9 bases matching TRBD2. The CDR3 consists of 15 residues. J gave up 7 bases and V 5 bases, and 12 bases lay outside the gene matches. From germline, CDR1 is SGHTA and CDR2 FQGNSA. The whole variable domain, remainder taken from reference TRBV7-2 and TRBJ2-7, is GAGVSQSPSNKVTEKGKDVELRCDPISGHTALYWYRQSLGQGLEFLIYFQGNSAPDKSGLPSDRFSAERTGGSVSTLTIQRTQQEDSAVYLCASSVKTSGGWEQYFGPGTRLTVT.

This clone was observed many times. This rearrangement joins TRBV28 to TRBJ1-5; TRBD1 aligns across 7 bases. In germline, CDR1 is MDHEN, CDR2 SYDVKM. The CDR3 has 16 residues. Trimming cost V 5 bases and J 3 bases; bases outside gene matches: 10. The CDR3 here is CASSIYQTGTNQPQHF. CDR3 sequence (DNA): TGTGCCAGCAGTATTTACCAGACAGGGACCAATCAGCCCCAGCATTTT.

The rearrangement uses TRBV11-2 and TRBJ2-7; no definite D call. The CDR3 spans 14 residues. The germline CDR1 and CDR2 sequences are SGHAT and FQNNGV. The V gene lost 1 base and the J gene lost 3 bases, with 10 bases spanning the gap. This chain's CDR3 is CASSLGADLYEQYF. DNA of the CDR3: TGTGCCAGCAGCTTAGGGGCGGACCTCTACGAGCAGTACTTC.

The chain combines TRBV13 with TRBJ2-7; D may be TRBD1 (5 bases). CDR1 and CDR2 (germline): PRHDT, FYEKMQ (reference sequence). CDR3 size: 14 residues. Trimming removed 3 bases from V and 6 bases from J, with 15 bases in between. CDR3 in DNA: TGTGCCAGCAGCTTGGCAGGGTCGGCGTCCGAGCAGTACTTC. Translation: CASSLAGSASEQYF.

The gene calls are TRBV27 and TRBJ2-7, with D tentatively TRBD1 or TRBD2 (5 bases each). Trimming shortened V by 2 bases and J by 1 base, and 18 bases separated the two germline ends. This CDR3 spans 17 amino acids. The germline V gene encodes CDR1 MNHEY and CDR2 SMNVEV (reference sequence). CDR3 region: CASSLKYGQPGSYEQYF. The CDR3 DNA reads as TGTGCCAGCAGTTTAAAGTATGGACAACCGGGGTCCTACGAGCAGTACTTC.

The chain uses TRBV19 and TRBJ2-5, with 9 positions matching TRBD2. Germline V gives CDR1 LNHDA, CDR2 SQIVND (reference sequence). CDR3 length equals 18 residues. J lost 5 bases, V lost 6 bases, and 19 bases had no gene match. CDR3 nucleotides: TGTGCCAGTAGCGCCAAAGGTTATGGAGCGGGAGGCAGCGAGACCCAGTACTTC. Translation: CASSAKGYGAGGSETQYF.